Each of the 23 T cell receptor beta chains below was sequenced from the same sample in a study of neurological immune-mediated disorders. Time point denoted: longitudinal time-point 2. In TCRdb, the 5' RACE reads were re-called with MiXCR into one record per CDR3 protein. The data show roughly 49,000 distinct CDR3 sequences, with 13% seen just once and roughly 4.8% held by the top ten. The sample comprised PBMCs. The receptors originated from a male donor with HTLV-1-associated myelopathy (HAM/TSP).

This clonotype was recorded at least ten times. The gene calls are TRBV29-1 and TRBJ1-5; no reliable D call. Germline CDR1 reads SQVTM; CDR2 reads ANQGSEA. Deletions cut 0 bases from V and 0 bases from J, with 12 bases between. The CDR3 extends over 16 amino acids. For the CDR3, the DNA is TGCAGCGTTGAAGAGGGGAAACTTTATAGCAATCAGCCCCAGCATTTT. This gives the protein CSVEEGKLYSNQPQHF. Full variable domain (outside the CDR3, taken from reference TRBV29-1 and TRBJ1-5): SAVISQKPSRDICQRGTSLTIQCQVDSQVTMMFWYRQQPGQSLTLIATANQGSEATYESGFVIDKFPISRPNLTFSTLTVSNMSPEDSSIYLCSVEEGKLYSNQPQHFGDGTRLSIL.

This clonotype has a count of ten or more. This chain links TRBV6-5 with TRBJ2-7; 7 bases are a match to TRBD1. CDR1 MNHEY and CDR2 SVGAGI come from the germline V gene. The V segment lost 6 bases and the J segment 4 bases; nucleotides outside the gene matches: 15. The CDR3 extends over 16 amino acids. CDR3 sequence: CASRLTGTPSSYEQYF. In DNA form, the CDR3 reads TGTGCCAGCAGACTGACAGGGACCCCATCCTCATACGAGCAGTACTTC.

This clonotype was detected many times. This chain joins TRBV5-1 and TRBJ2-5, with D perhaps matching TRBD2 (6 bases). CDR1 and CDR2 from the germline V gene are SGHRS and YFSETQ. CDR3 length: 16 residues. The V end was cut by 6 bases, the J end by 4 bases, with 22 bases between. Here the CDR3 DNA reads TGCGCCAGCACCCTCTCCCTAGAGGAAGCGGGAGAGACCCAGTACTTC. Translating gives CASTLSLEEAGETQYF.

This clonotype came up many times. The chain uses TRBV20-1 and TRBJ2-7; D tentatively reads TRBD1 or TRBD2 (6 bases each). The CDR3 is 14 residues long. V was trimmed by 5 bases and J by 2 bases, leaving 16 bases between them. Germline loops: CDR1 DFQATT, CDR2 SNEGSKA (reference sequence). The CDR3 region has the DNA TGCAGTGCTCCGAAAACCGGGGGCGCCTACGAGCAGTACTTC. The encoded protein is CSAPKTGGAYEQYF.

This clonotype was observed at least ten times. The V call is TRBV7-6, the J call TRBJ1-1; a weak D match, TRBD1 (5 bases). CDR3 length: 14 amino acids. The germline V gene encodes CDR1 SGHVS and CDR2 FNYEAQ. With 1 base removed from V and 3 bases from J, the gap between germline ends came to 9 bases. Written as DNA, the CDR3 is TGTGCCAGCAGCTTAGGGGGCGGGTACACTGAAGCTTTCTTT. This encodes CASSLGGGYTEAFF.

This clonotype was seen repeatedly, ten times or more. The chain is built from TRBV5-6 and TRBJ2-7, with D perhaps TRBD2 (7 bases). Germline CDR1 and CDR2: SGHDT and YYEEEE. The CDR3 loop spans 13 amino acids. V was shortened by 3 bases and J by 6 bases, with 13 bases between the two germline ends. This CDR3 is CASSSTGRVEQYF. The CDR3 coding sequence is TGTGCCAGCAGCTCCACAGGGAGGGTCGAGCAGTACTTC.

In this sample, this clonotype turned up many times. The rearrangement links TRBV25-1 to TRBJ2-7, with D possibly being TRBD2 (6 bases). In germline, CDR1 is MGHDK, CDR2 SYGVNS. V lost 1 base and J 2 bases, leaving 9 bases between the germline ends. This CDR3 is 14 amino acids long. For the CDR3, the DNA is TGTGCCAGCAGTGAATTGGAGGGTCCCTACGAGCAGTACTTC. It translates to CASSELEGPYEQYF.

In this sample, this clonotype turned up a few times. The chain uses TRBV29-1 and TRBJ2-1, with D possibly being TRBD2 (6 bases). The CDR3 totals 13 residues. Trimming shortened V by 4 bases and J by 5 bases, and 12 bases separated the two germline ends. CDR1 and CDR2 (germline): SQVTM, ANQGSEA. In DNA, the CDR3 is TGCAGCGTTGCGGGACTGCCTAACAATGAGCAGTTCTTC. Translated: CSVAGLPNNEQFF.

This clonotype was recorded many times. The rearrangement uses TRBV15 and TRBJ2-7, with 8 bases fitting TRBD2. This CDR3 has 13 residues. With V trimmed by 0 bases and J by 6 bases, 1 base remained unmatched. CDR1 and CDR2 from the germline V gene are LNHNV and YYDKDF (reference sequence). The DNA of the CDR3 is TGTGCCACCAGCAGAGACGGGGGGGCCGAGCAGTACTTC. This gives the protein CATSRDGGAEQYF. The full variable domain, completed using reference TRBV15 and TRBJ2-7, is DAMVIQNPRYQVTQFGKPVTLSCSQTLNHNVMYWYQQKSSQAPKLLFHYYDKDFNNEADTPDNFQSRRPNTSFCFLDIRSPGLGDTAMYLCATSRDGGAEQYFGPGTRLTVT.

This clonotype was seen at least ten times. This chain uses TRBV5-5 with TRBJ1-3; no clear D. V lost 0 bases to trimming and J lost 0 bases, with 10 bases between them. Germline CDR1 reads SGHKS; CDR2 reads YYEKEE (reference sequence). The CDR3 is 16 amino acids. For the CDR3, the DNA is TGTGCCAGCAGCTTGGAAGGGTTCTTCTCTGGAAACACCATATATTTT. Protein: CASSLEGFFSGNTIYF.

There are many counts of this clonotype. DNA of the CDR3: TGCGCCAGCAGCCCAACAGGGGGCAACTATGGCTACACCTTC. This gives the protein CASSPTGGNYGYTF. The chain is built from TRBV5-1 and TRBJ1-2, with TRBD1 matching 9 bases. Germline assignment: CDR1 SGHRS and CDR2 YFSETQ. The CDR3 has 14 amino acids. Unmatched junction bases numbered 3, after V lost 4 bases and J lost 2 bases. Full variable domain (outside the CDR3, taken from reference TRBV5-1 and TRBJ1-2): KAGVTQTPRYLIKTRGQQVTLSCSPISGHRSVSWYQQTPGQGLQFLFEYFSETQRNKGNFPGRFSGRQFSNSRSEMNVSTLELGDSALYLCASSPTGGNYGYTFGSGTRLTVV.

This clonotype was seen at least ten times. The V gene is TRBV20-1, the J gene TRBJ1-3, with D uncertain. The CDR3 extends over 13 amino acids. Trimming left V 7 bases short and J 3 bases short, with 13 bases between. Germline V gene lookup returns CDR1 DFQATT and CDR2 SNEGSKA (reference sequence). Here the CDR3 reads CSVTGESGNTIYF. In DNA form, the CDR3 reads TGCAGTGTTACCGGGGAGAGTGGAAACACCATATATTTT.

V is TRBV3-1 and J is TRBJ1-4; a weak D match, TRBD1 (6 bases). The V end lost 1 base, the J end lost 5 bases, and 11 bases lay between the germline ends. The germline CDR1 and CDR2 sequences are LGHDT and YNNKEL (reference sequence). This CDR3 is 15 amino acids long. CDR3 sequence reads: CASSQGWTANEKLFF. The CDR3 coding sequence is TGTGCCAGCAGCCAAGGTTGGACAGCGAATGAAAAACTGTTTTTT.

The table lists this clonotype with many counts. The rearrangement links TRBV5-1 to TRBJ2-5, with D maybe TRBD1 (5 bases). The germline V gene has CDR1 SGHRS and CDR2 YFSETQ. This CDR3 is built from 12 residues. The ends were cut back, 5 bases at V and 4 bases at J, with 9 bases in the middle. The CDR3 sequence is CASRRQGETQYF. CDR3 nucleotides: TGCGCCAGCAGGCGGCAGGGAGAGACCCAGTACTTC.

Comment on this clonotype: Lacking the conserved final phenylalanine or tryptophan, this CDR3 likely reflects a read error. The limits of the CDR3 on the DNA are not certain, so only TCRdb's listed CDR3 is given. The CDR3 here is CSVEVSVADTRYY. The chain links TRBV29-1 to TRBJ1-3. The CDR3 contains 13 residues when both ends are counted. The germline V gene has CDR1 SQVTM and CDR2 ANQGSEA.

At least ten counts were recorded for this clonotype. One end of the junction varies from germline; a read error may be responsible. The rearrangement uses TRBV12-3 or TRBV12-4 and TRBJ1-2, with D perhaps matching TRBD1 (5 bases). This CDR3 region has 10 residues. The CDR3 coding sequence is TGTGCCAGCAGTCATACCACCGGGGGCTTC. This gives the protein CASSHTTGGF.

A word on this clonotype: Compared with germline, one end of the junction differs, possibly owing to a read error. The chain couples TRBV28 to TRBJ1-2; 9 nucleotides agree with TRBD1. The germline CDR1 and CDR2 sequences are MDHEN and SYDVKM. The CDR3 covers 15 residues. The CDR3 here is CDSRDTGGRGYGYTF. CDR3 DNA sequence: TGTGACAGCAGAGATACAGGGGGCCGAGGATATGGCTACACCTTC.

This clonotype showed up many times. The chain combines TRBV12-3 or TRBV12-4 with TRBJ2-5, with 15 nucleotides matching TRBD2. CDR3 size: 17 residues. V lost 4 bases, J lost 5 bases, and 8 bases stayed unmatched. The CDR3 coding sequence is TGTGCCAGCAGTTCGGGACTAGCGGGAGGCTTTGCGGAGACCCAGTACTTC. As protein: CASSSGLAGGFAETQYF.

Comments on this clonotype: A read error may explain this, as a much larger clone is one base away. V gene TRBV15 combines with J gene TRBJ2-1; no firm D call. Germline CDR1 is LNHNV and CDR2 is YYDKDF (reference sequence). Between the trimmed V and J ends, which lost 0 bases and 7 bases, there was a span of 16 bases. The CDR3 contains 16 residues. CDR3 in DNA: TGTGCCACCAGCAGAGATCTCCGGATGGCTACGAATGAGCAGTTCTTC. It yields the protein CATSRDLRMATNEQFF.

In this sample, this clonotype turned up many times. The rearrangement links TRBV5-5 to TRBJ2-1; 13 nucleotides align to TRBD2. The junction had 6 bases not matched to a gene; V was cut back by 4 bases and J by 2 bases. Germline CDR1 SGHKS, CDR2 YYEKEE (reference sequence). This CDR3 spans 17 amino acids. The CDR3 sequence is CASSLRLAGGAYNEQFF. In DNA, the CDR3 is TGTGCCAGCAGCCTCCGACTAGCGGGGGGAGCCTACAATGAGCAGTTCTTC.

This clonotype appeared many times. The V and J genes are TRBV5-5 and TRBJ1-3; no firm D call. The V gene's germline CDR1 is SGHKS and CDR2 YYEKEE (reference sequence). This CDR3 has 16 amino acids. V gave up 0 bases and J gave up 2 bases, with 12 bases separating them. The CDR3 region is CASSLDRGGAGNTIYF. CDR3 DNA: TGTGCCAGCAGCTTGGATCGGGGAGGCGCTGGAAACACCATATATTTT.

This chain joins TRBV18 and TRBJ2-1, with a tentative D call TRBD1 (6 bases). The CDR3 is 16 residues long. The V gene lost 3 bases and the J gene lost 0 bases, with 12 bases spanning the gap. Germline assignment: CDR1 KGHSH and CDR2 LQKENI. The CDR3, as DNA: TGTGCCAGCTCACCGCCGAGGGGGAGCTCCTACAATGAGCAGTTCTTC. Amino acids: CASSPPRGSSYNEQFF.

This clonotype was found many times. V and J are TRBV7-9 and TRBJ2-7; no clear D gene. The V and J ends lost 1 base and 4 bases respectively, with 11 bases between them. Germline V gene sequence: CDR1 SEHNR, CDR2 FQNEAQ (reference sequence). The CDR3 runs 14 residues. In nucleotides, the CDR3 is TGTGCCAGCAGCTTAGGGGCAGGTCGGTACGAGCAGTACTTC. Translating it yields CASSLGAGRYEQYF.